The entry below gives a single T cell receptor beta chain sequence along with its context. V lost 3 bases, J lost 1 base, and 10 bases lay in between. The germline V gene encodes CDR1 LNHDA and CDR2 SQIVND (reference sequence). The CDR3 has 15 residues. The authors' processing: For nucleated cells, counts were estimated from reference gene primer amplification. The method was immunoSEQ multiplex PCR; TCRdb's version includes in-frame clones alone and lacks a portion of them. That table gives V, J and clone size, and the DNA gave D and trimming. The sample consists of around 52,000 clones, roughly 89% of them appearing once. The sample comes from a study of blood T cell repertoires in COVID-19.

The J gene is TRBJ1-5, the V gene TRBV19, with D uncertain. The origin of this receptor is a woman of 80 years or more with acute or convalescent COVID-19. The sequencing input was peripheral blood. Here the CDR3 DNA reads TGTGCCAGTAGTATGAATGTGCGCAGCAATCAGCCCCAGCATTTT. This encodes CASSMNVRSNQPQHF.